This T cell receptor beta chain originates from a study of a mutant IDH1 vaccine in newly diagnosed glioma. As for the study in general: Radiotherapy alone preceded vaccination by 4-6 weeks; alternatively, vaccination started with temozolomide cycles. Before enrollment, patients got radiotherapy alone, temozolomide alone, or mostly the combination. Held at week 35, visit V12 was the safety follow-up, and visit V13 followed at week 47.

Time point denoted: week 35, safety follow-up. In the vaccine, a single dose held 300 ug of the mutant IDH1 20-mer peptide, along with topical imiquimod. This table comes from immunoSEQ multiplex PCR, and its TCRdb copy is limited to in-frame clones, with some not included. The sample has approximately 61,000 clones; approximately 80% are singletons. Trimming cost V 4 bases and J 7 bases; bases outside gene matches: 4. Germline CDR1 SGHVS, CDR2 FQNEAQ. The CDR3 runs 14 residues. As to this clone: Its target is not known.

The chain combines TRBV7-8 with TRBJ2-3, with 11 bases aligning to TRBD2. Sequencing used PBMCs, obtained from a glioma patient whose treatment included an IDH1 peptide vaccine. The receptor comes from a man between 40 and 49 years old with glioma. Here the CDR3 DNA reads TGTGCCAGCAGCTCACGACTAGCGGGGTATACGCAGTATTTT. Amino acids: CASSSRLAGYTQYF.